A single sample is the source of the 28 T cell receptor beta chains below, sequenced in a study of tumor-infiltrating lymphocytes in primary liver carcinoma. Investigators took RNA and DNA out together from about 19-30 mg of unsorted bulk tissue. A constant-region primer primed TCR beta cDNA synthesis from 500 ng of total RNA. Three rounds of nested multiplex PCR with slightly modified ARM-PCR produced TCR beta libraries. The first two PCR rounds, approximately 10 cycles each, used TRBV1-TRBV30 forward primers and a C-beta reverse primer. TCRdb fed the multiplex PCR reads into MiXCR, producing one record per CDR3 protein. In the table there are approximately 76,000 distinct CDR3 sequences, 71% of which are singletons. The sequencing input was liver tumor tissue from sampling region 4. Documented subset: tumor region T4, right-lateral pole. These receptor sequences come from a woman in her sixties or seventies with primary liver carcinoma and hepatitis B virus infection.

Regarding this clonotype: A junction end diverges from the germline sequence, so it may reflect a read error. This chain joins TRBV11-2 and TRBJ2-2; tentatively, D is TRBD2 (5 bases). The CDR3 is 15 amino acids. Germline assignment: CDR1 SGHAT and CDR2 FQNNGV. The CDR3 nucleotides read TGTACCAGCAGCCCTCCGCAAGAACCGACCGGGGAGCTGTGTTTT. This codes for CTSSPPQEPTGELCF.

This clonotype has more than one count but fewer than ten. Sequence at one end of the junction differs from germline and may be a read error. The V and J genes are TRBV11-3 and TRBJ2-3; 13 nucleotides align to TRBD2. Germline CDR1 is SGHNT and CDR2 is YENEEA. This CDR3 comprises 18 residues. CDR3 protein: CGSSLGLAGALTTDTQYF. The CDR3 DNA reads as TGTGGCAGCAGCTTAGGACTAGCGGGAGCTCTAACCACGGATACGCAGTATTTT.

This clonotype showed up many times. The rearrangement uses TRBV6-1 and TRBJ2-5; TRBD2 matches 10 bases. Losses at the gene ends were 2 bases for V and 2 bases for J; bases not matched to a gene: 2. Germline CDR1 is MNHNS and CDR2 is SASEGT. This CDR3 has 15 residues. The CDR3 protein is CASSEISGGQETQYF. The CDR3 nucleotides read TGTGCCAGCAGTGAAATTAGCGGGGGGCAAGAGACCCAGTACTTC.

This clonotype was recorded many times. The chain links TRBV6-5 to TRBJ1-1, with D uncertain. Germline CDR1 MNHEY, CDR2 SVGAGI. The CDR3 runs to 12 residues. Deletions cut 4 bases from V and 1 base from J, with 4 bases between. CDR3 sequence: CASSSGNTEAFF. CDR3 DNA sequence: TGTGCCAGCAGTTCAGGGAACACTGAAGCTTTCTTT.

In the case of this clonotype: At one end the junction does not follow the germline gene, possibly because of a read error. V is TRBV12-3 or TRBV12-4 and J is TRBJ2-1; D call uncertain. This CDR3 contains 13 residues. The CDR3, as DNA: TGTGCCAACAGTCTCCGCCAGAGCGTGGAGCAGTTCTTC. Protein: CANSLRQSVEQFF.

With respect to this clonotype: This sequence may be a read error, since a much larger clone differs from it by one base. The rearrangement links TRBV28 to TRBJ2-5; the D is unclear. Germline-derived CDR1 and CDR2 are MDHEN and SYDVKM. This CDR3 spans 12 amino acids. V was trimmed by 7 bases and J by 8 bases, leaving 14 bases between them. The CDR3 DNA sequence: TGTGCCAGCACCTCCTGGATGGCTACCCAGTACTTC. This gives the protein CASTSWMATQYF.

Concerning this clonotype: The junction departs from germline at one end; a sequencing error may be responsible. The chain uses TRBV29-1 and TRBJ2-2, with D unresolved. CDR1 and CDR2 (germline): SQVTM, ANQGSEA. The CDR3 sequence is 14 residues long. The CDR3 DNA reads TGCAACGTTGGGCTAGTGTTAAACACCGGGGAGCTGTTTTTT. Translating it yields CNVGLVLNTGELFF.

Concerning this clonotype itself: The junction and the germline gene differ at one end; a read error may be behind it. The chain is built from TRBV29-1 and TRBJ2-2; maybe TRBD2 (6 bases). The germline CDR1 and CDR2 sequences are SQVTM and ANQGSEA. This CDR3 has 13 residues. As DNA, the CDR3 is TGCAGCGTCACGGAGCACTCGGGCGGGGAGTTGTTCTTT. Translated, it gives CSVTEHSGGELFF.

With regard to this clonotype: No conserved phenylalanine or tryptophan is present at the end of the CDR3, so a read error is the likely explanation. The DNA is left out, because the CDR3 cannot be placed on it with certainty; the CDR3 is given as TCRdb lists it. The chain has TRBV11-3 and TRBJ2-7; the DNA was not used to check the table's D call, TRBD1. Germline V gene data show CDR1 as SGHNT and CDR2 as YENEEA. The CDR3 adds up to 15 amino acids, both ends counted. CDR3 residues: CANSPGTGGNYERYY.

In the case of this clonotype: It is likely a read error, because the conserved phenylalanine at the end of the CDR3 is missing. The chain joins TRBV29-1 to TRBJ2-4, with D possibly matching TRBD1 (7 bases). The V gene lost 8 bases and the J gene lost 9 bases, with 17 bases spanning the gap. Germline lookup yields CDR1 SQVTM and CDR2 ANQGSEA. This CDR3 has 12 amino acids. CDR3 sequence reads: CSTGTARGIQYL. For the CDR3, the DNA is TGCAGCACTGGGACAGCGCGGGGCATTCAGTACTTA.

A note on this clonotype: One base away lies a much larger clone, so this may be a sequencing read error. This sequence joins TRBV30 and TRBJ1-5; D is uncertain. V was shortened by 1 base and J by 7 bases, with 14 bases between the two germline ends. This CDR3 is built from 14 residues. Germline V CDR1 and CDR2: GTSNPN, SVGIG (reference sequence). The CDR3 DNA follows: TGTGCCTGGAGTGCGAGAAACATTTTGCAGCCCCAGCATTTT. Its protein product is CAWSARNILQPQHF.

V is TRBV29-1 and J is TRBJ2-1, with TRBD2 identical over 7 bases. The V segment lost 6 bases and the J segment 8 bases; nucleotides outside the gene matches: 13. This CDR3 contains 14 residues. CDR1 and CDR2 from the germline V gene are SQVTM and ANQGSEA. The CDR3 coding sequence is TGCAGCGTGGGAGGGCACGCCGCGAGAGATGAGCAGTTCTTC. Its translation: CSVGGHAARDEQFF.

V usage is TRBV11-2 and J usage is TRBJ1-1; D is unresolved. The CDR3 contains 13 residues. The germline CDR1 and CDR2 sequences are SGHAT and FQNNGV. The CDR3 sequence is CTCSSPPNTEAFF. The CDR3 DNA reads TGTACCTGCAGCTCACCCCCAAATACTGAAGCTTTCTTT.

About this clonotype: One end of the junction is discordant with germline, which a read error may explain. CDR3 bases: TGTACCAGCAGCTTAGTTGGGGGCACAGATACGCATTATTTT. Amino acids: CTSSLVGGTDTHYF. The chain employs TRBV11-2 and TRBJ2-3; D may be TRBD1 (6 bases). Germline lookup yields CDR1 SGHAT and CDR2 FQNNGV. The CDR3 length is 14 residues.

Regarding this clonotype: This may stem from a read error, because a much larger clone lies one nucleotide away. The CDR3: CASSFKRSYGYAF. In nucleotides, the CDR3 is TGTGCCAGCAGTTTCAAGAGATCGTACGGCTACGCCTTC. The chain uses TRBV12-3 or TRBV12-4 and TRBJ1-2; D is unresolved. This CDR3 spans 13 amino acids.

As regards this clonotype: At one of its ends the junction is not consistent with the germline gene, which may arise from a read error. This chain joins TRBV29-1 and TRBJ1-1; tentatively, D is TRBD1 (5 bases). The length of the CDR3 is 14 residues. CDR1 and CDR2 (germline): SQVTM, ANQGSEA. CDR3 sequence reads: CSVGEMSTNTEPFF. The CDR3 DNA reads TGCAGCGTGGGGGAAATGAGTACGAACACTGAACCTTTCTTT.

In the case of this clonotype: Without the conserved terminal phenylalanine or tryptophan, this CDR3 likely stems from a read error. The chain has TRBV6-6 and TRBJ1-5, with a tentative D call TRBD1 (6 bases). V gave up 5 bases and J gave up 6 bases, with 11 bases separating them. Germline values: CDR1 MNHNY, CDR2 SVGAGI (reference sequence). The CDR3 covers 13 residues. DNA of the CDR3: TGTGCCAGCAGTAAGCAGGGGTCTCAGCCCCAGCATTCT. Its translation: CASSKQGSQPQHS.

This clonotype was seen ten or more times. The V call is TRBV13, the J call TRBJ1-1, with 10 bases aligning to TRBD1. V shed 4 bases, J shed 4 bases, and the junction held 9 bases outside the gene matches. The germline V gene encodes CDR1 PRHDT and CDR2 FYEKMQ (reference sequence). The CDR3 is made up of 16 amino acids. CDR3 in amino acids: CASSSTWTGGGTEAFF. CDR3 sequence (DNA): TGTGCCAGCAGCTCAACATGGACAGGGGGAGGCACTGAAGCTTTCTTT.

The chain has TRBV19 and TRBJ2-7; D call uncertain. The CDR3 sequence is 13 residues long. Trimming took off 7 bases at V and 1 base at J, with 11 bases between the two ends. The germline gives CDR1 LNHDA, CDR2 SQIVND (reference sequence). The CDR3 is CASTADGSYEQYF. CDR3 DNA sequence: TGTGCCAGTACCGCGGACGGTTCCTACGAGCAGTACTTC.

With regard to this clonotype: This likely comes from a read error, as the CDR3 has no conserved phenylalanine or tryptophan at its end. The chain combines TRBV6-6 with TRBJ1-1; D not certain. Germline assignment: CDR1 MNHNY and CDR2 SVGAGI (reference sequence). V was shortened by 4 bases and J by 4 bases, with 13 bases between the two germline ends. CDR3 size: 14 residues. The CDR3 nucleotides are TGTGCCAGCAGTTTTGGTGTTTATAGCACTGAAGCTTTCTTA. This sequence encodes CASSFGVYSTEAFL.

This clonotype was found once. The CDR3 carries no conserved terminal phenylalanine or tryptophan, so it likely arises from a read error. V and J are TRBV12-3 or TRBV12-4 and TRBJ2-7; the D is unclear. The CDR3 runs 14 residues. This chain's CDR3 is CVSSGTATSYEQYL. CDR3 nucleotides: TGTGTCAGCAGTGGAACGGCAACCTCCTACGAGCAGTACTTA.

J is TRBJ2-5 and V is TRBV12-3 or TRBV12-4; TRBD2 matches 9 bases. V shed 6 bases and J 8 bases; nucleotides not matched to a gene: 22. CDR3 length equals 18 residues. The CDR3 region is CASRTSSGISGRRETQYF. The CDR3 nucleotides are TGTGCCAGCAGAACCTCTTCCGGGATTAGCGGGAGACGGGAAACCCAGTACTTC.

In the case of this clonotype: The junction does not match germline at one end; this may be a read error. The V gene is TRBV5-6, the J gene TRBJ1-5; D unresolved. Germline CDR1 reads SGHDT; CDR2 reads YYEEEE. CDR3 length: 17 amino acids. The CDR3 sequence is CASSLWRGSQPNQPQHF. CDR3 DNA sequence: TGTGCCAGTAGCTTGTGGAGAGGGTCTCAACCCAATCAGCCCCAGCATTTT.

V and J are TRBV11-3 and TRBJ2-2, with a tentative D call TRBD2 (6 bases). Germline assignment: CDR1 SGHNT and CDR2 YENEEA. The CDR3 runs to 16 residues. Trimming left V 4 bases short and J 6 bases short, with 18 bases between. The CDR3 is CASSSSSWRVAGELFF. The CDR3 DNA reads TGTGCCAGCAGCTCGTCTAGCTGGAGGGTGGCCGGGGAGCTGTTTTTT.

In DNA, the CDR3 is TGCGCCAGCAGCCCAGAAGGGCGGCCTATGGAGCAGTACTTC. This translates into CASSPEGRPMEQYF. The rearrangement uses TRBV5-1 and TRBJ2-7; D gene uncertain. This CDR3 is 14 amino acids long. V was pared by 4 bases and J by 7 bases, with 18 bases between. Germline loops: CDR1 SGHRS, CDR2 YFSETQ.

The chain couples TRBV7-9 to TRBJ2-5, with a weak D call TRBD1 (5 bases). The V gene lost 1 base and the J gene lost 4 bases, with 10 bases spanning the gap. This CDR3 has 14 amino acids. Germline V gene data show CDR1 as SEHNR and CDR2 as FQNEAQ (reference sequence). CDR3 loop: CASSLEGFRETQYF. The DNA of the CDR3 is TGTGCCAGCAGCTTAGAGGGGTTCCGAGAGACCCAGTACTTC.

This clonotype has at least ten counts. The V gene is TRBV6-5, the J gene TRBJ2-7; D not certain. Per the germline V gene, CDR1 is MNHEY and CDR2 is SVGAGI. This CDR3 contains 13 residues. The V end lost 6 bases, the J end lost 0 bases, and 9 bases lay between the germline ends. CDR3 residues: CASRPDSSYEQYF. The CDR3 DNA reads as TGTGCCAGCAGGCCAGACTCCTCCTACGAGCAGTACTTC.

The gene calls are TRBV4-2 and TRBJ2-1, with D perhaps TRBD2 (5 bases). The CDR3 spans 16 residues. Trimming pared 4 bases from V and 3 bases from J, leaving 16 bases between. CDR1 is LGHNA, CDR2 YNFKEQ, per germline. The CDR3 DNA sequence: TGTGCCAGCAGCCCCGGTTGTGGCGGAGGCTACAATGAGCAGTTCTTC. Encoded protein: CASSPGCGGGYNEQFF.